This T cell receptor (beta chain) derives from a study of blood T cell repertoires in COVID-19. At the level of the study: Whether acute or convalescent, the COVID-19 samples came from the United States, Italy and Spain. Sources were T cells, B-cell-depleted T cells, or PBMCs; the material itself was cDNA or gDNA.

Sequencing used immunoSEQ multiplex PCR; TCRdb keeps in-frame clones, though not all of them. This table holds around 21,000 clones, around 74% found once. This TCR was sampled from a man older than 75 with acute or convalescent COVID-19. The sequenced sample consisted of peripheral blood.

Here the CDR3 DNA reads TGTGCCAGCAGGCTAGCGGGACACTACAATGAGCAGTTCTTC. Protein sequence: CASRLAGHYNEQFF. The chain combines TRBV6-5 with TRBJ2-1; the match to TRBD2 covers 9 bases. The germline V gene has CDR1 MNHEY and CDR2 SVGAGI. The CDR3 extends over 14 amino acids. With 6 bases clipped from V and 3 bases from J, the junction kept 3 bases outside the gene matches.